Listed here are 21 T cell receptor beta chains from one sample, sequenced in a study of T cell clonotyping in hematopoietic cell transplantation. Measured with immunoSEQ multiplex PCR; TCRdb has only the in-frame clones, and not every one. There are about 47,000 clones in the sample; 82% occur only once, and about 5.3% lies in the top ten. As for time point: recipient sample about 28 days before transplant, after cytoreduction. The sequences come from peripheral blood mononuclear cells, collected before stem cell transplant. The receptors were gathered from a man aged 55 to 70 with myelodysplastic syndrome. Some clones in this sample may be carry-over from other donors' samples.

This chain links TRBV6-1 with TRBJ2-3; no reliable D call. CDR3 length: 11 amino acids. Trimming shortened V by 6 bases and J by 3 bases, and 4 bases separated the two germline ends. The germline CDR1 and CDR2 sequences are MNHNS and SASEGT. The CDR3 loop reads CASSLTDTQYF. CDR3 nucleotide sequence: TGTGCCAGCAGCCTAACAGATACGCAGTATTTT.

This clone appeared once. This chain joins TRBV6-5 and TRBJ1-3; no clear D gene. This CDR3 has 14 residues. Trimming pared 2 bases from V and 0 bases from J, leaving 5 bases between. Germline CDR1 reads MNHEY; CDR2 reads SVGAGI. The CDR3 loop reads CASSYVDSGNTIYF. The CDR3 nucleotides are TGTGCCAGCAGTTACGTAGACTCTGGAAACACCATATATTTT.

This clone has only a few counts. V and J are TRBV5-1 and TRBJ2-2; 12 bases fit TRBD2. Germline V lookup: CDR1 SGHRS, CDR2 YFSETQ. This CDR3 contains 17 residues. J lost 7 bases, V lost 5 bases, and 12 bases had no gene match. CDR3 in DNA: TGCGCCAGCAGAACTTCTAGCGGGGGGGCCACAGGCGGGGAGCTGTTTTTT. Encoded protein: CASRTSSGGATGGELFF.

The V and J genes are TRBV19 and TRBJ1-1; 7 nucleotides match TRBD1. CDR3 size: 17 residues. V was pared by 3 bases and J by 0 bases, with 10 bases of the junction left unmatched. The germline CDR1 and CDR2 sequences are LNHDA and SQIVND (reference sequence). CDR3 in DNA: TGTGCCAGTAGTATGCCCAGGGGGGGGATTATGAACACTGAAGCTTTCTTT. It yields the protein CASSMPRGGIMNTEAFF.

This chain connects TRBV28 to TRBJ1-5, with TRBD1 matching 7 bases. The V gene end was trimmed by 5 bases and the J gene end by 0 bases; junction bases not matched to a gene: 10. This CDR3 has 17 residues. Germline CDR1 MDHEN, CDR2 SYDVKM. Here the CDR3 reads CASSPITGVGSNQPQHF. Here the CDR3 DNA reads TGTGCCAGCAGTCCCATAACAGGGGTTGGTAGCAATCAGCCCCAGCATTTT.

This chain joins TRBV19 and TRBJ2-3; no definite D call. Trimming pared 1 base from V and 3 bases from J, leaving 8 bases between. The CDR3 runs to 14 residues. Germline V CDR1 and CDR2: LNHDA, SQIVND (reference sequence). The CDR3 region has the DNA TGTGCCAGTAGTATAGCCCACCTGACAGATACGCAGTATTTT. This translates into CASSIAHLTDTQYF.

V and J are TRBV7-2 and TRBJ2-7; D is possibly TRBD1 (6 bases). This CDR3 has 15 amino acids. V dropped 5 bases and J dropped 3 bases, with 17 bases sitting between them. Germline V lookup: CDR1 SGHTA, CDR2 FQGNSA. The CDR3 nucleotides are TGTGCCAGCAGCAATCCCCCGGACAGTTACTACGAGCAGTACTTC. This sequence encodes CASSNPPDSYYEQYF.

The V call is TRBV5-1, the J call TRBJ1-2, with D unclear. Germline V CDR1 and CDR2: SGHRS, YFSETQ. The CDR3 totals 15 residues. The V and J ends lost 0 bases and 4 bases respectively, with 13 bases between them. Written as DNA, the CDR3 is TGCGCCAGCAGCTTGGACGAAGGGTCGTTCTATGGCTACACCTTC. Encoded protein: CASSLDEGSFYGYTF.

The chain employs TRBV5-6 and TRBJ2-1; 13 positions match TRBD2. The germline V gene has CDR1 SGHDT and CDR2 YYEEEE. The CDR3 extends over 17 amino acids. With V trimmed by 6 bases and J by 5 bases, 11 bases remained unmatched. The CDR3 is CASIRAAGTSGDNEQFF. The CDR3 nucleotides read TGTGCCAGCATTCGGGCGGCCGGGACTAGCGGGGACAATGAGCAGTTCTTC.

The chain is built from TRBV27 and TRBJ1-2; 9 nucleotides agree with TRBD1. Unmatched junction bases numbered 11, after V lost 6 bases and J lost 12 bases. This CDR3 has 13 residues. The germline V gene encodes CDR1 MNHEY and CDR2 SMNVEV (reference sequence). The CDR3 protein is CASRPGDRDVHTF. The DNA for the CDR3 is TGTGCCAGCAGGCCTGGGGACAGGGATGTGCACACCTTC.

The chain is built from TRBV29-1 and TRBJ1-2, with unresolved D. V was clipped by 1 base and J by 8 bases, with 5 bases between them. The CDR3 has 10 residues. In germline, CDR1 is SQVTM, CDR2 ANQGSEA. CDR3 sequence reads: CSVEGFGYTF. The DNA for the CDR3 is TGCAGCGTTGAAGGGTTCGGCTACACCTTC.

The chain uses TRBV6-1 and TRBJ2-7, with 9 bases aligning to TRBD1. Germline values: CDR1 MNHNS, CDR2 SASEGT. The junction had 1 base not matched to a gene; V was cut back by 5 bases and J by 2 bases. The CDR3 contains 13 residues. The CDR3 bases are TGTGCCAGCAGTAGGGACAGGGCCTACGAGCAGTACTTC. This translates into CASSRDRAYEQYF.

The J gene is TRBJ2-7, the V gene TRBV11-2, with 7 bases that match TRBD1. Germline values: CDR1 SGHAT, CDR2 FQNNGV. V was pared by 0 bases and J by 2 bases, with 1 base of the junction left unmatched. The CDR3 has 14 residues. CDR3 in amino acids: CASSLERGPYEQYF. In DNA form, the CDR3 reads TGTGCCAGCAGCTTAGAGAGGGGGCCCTACGAGCAGTACTTC.

This clone was seen only once. This chain connects TRBV25-1 to TRBJ1-1, with D possibly matching TRBD1 (6 bases). This CDR3 comprises 13 residues. CDR1 is MGHDK and CDR2 is SYGVNS in the germline V gene. Trimming removed 8 bases at V and 3 bases at J, with 13 bases between. The CDR3 loop is CASARGGYTEAFF. As DNA, the CDR3 is TGTGCCAGCGCGAGGGGGGGTTACACTGAAGCTTTCTTT.

The chain has TRBV10-3 and TRBJ1-4; the D gene is possibly TRBD1 (6 bases). The ends were cut back, 10 bases at V and 0 bases at J, with 12 bases in the middle. CDR3 length: 14 residues. Germline V CDR1 and CDR2: ENHRY, SYGVKD. CDR3 protein: CASGQSSTNEKLFF. The CDR3, as DNA: TGTGCCAGCGGACAGAGCTCAACTAATGAAAAACTGTTTTTT.

This clone was seen just once. This rearrangement joins TRBV9 to TRBJ1-1; no reliable D call. This CDR3 region has 14 residues. V was pared by 3 bases and J by 5 bases, with 14 bases between. Germline values: CDR1 SGDLS, CDR2 YYNGEE. CDR3: CASSAEAPGTEAFF. In DNA form, the CDR3 reads TGTGCCAGCAGCGCAGAAGCCCCCGGAACTGAAGCTTTCTTT.

V usage is TRBV6-5 and J usage is TRBJ1-1; TRBD1 agrees at 11 bases. Germline loops: CDR1 MNHEY, CDR2 SVGAGI. V shed 6 bases and J 7 bases; nucleotides not matched to a gene: 10. This CDR3 contains 15 residues. The CDR3 DNA reads TGTGCCAGCAGCGGCCTTTTAGGGACAGGGGGTGAAGCTTTCTTT. Translation gives CASSGLLGTGGEAFF.

This chain uses TRBV7-9 with TRBJ1-2; D is possibly TRBD1 (6 bases). The germline V and J ends were trimmed by 1 base and 4 bases, with 13 bases remaining between them. CDR1 SEHNR and CDR2 FQNEAQ come from the germline V gene (reference sequence). The CDR3 runs to 15 residues. The CDR3 DNA follows: TGTGCCAGCAGCTTAGTAGGGGGGGCTGGCTATGGCTACACCTTC. As protein: CASSLVGGAGYGYTF.

This clone was seen a few times. The rearrangement links TRBV19 to TRBJ2-7; D is perhaps TRBD1 or TRBD2 (5 bases each). V gave up 3 bases and J gave up 2 bases, with 11 bases separating them. Germline assignment: CDR1 LNHDA and CDR2 SQIVND (reference sequence). There are 14 residues in the CDR3. CDR3 region: CASSMRGTTYEQYF. The DNA of the CDR3 is TGTGCCAGTAGTATGAGGGGTACTACCTACGAGCAGTACTTC.

The V and J genes are TRBV6-1 and TRBJ1-5; tentatively, D is TRBD1 (6 bases). The CDR3 is made up of 17 amino acids. Germline-derived CDR1 and CDR2 are MNHNS and SASEGT. V was pared by 0 bases and J by 2 bases, with 14 bases between. Here the CDR3 reads CASSEAKGGWGNQPQHF. The CDR3 DNA reads TGTGCCAGCAGTGAAGCGAAGGGGGGCTGGGGCAATCAGCCCCAGCATTTT.

This clone came up a few times. V usage is TRBV10-3 and J usage is TRBJ1-1; TRBD1 might be the D (6 bases). The CDR3 sequence is 14 residues long. The ends were cut back, 3 bases at V and 3 bases at J, with 11 bases in the middle. The germline V gene has CDR1 ENHRY and CDR2 SYGVKD. CDR3 sequence (DNA): TGTGCCATCAGTGACAGGGGAGGGGACACTGAAGCTTTCTTT. As protein: CAISDRGGDTEAFF.